The 5 T cell receptor beta chains below were found in one sample sequenced in a study of OX40 agonist ivuxolimab in advanced cancers. Libraries were prepared by immunoSEQ multiplex PCR; TCRdb keeps only in-frame clonotypes and omits some of them. The sample has about 66,000 clones, 88% seen once. This specimen consisted of CD4+ or CD8+ T cells sorted from blood, obtained in a trial of the OX40 agonist ivuxolimab. The origin of the receptors is an adult with an advanced solid tumor such as melanoma, head and neck, liver or kidney cancer.

The chain links TRBV28 to TRBJ1-5, with D unclear. CDR1 and CDR2 (germline): MDHEN, SYDVKM. This CDR3 is built from 14 residues. The V gene lost 7 bases and the J gene lost 0 bases, with 10 bases spanning the gap. The CDR3 region is CASTPRPSNQPQHF. In DNA form, the CDR3 reads TGTGCCAGCACCCCGAGGCCTAGCAATCAGCCCCAGCATTTT. The entire variable domain, with the rest obtained from reference TRBV28 and TRBJ1-5, is as follows: DVKVTQSSRYLVKRTGEKVFLECVQDMDHENMFWYRQDPGLGLRLIYFSYDVKMKEKGDIPEGYSVSREKKERFSLILESASTNQTSMYLCASTPRPSNQPQHFGDGTRLSIL.

The CDR3 reads CASSIKGSGRANEQFF. In nucleotides, the CDR3 is TGTGCCAGTAGTATAAAGGGTAGCGGGAGGGCCAATGAGCAGTTCTTC. This chain links TRBV19 with TRBJ2-1, with 11 bases lining up with TRBD2. V was pared by 2 bases and J by 6 bases, with 6 bases of the junction left unmatched. The germline V gene encodes CDR1 LNHDA and CDR2 SQIVND (reference sequence). CDR3 length: 16 amino acids.

The chain uses TRBV7-9 and TRBJ2-6; unclear D gene. The CDR3 runs to 17 residues. V lost 5 bases and J lost 4, with 18 bases in between. Germline V gene data show CDR1 as SEHNR and CDR2 as FQNEAQ (reference sequence). CDR3 bases: TGTGCCAGCAGCCCCGGACGCCCACTCTGGGGGGCCAACGTCCTGACTTTC. Its protein product is CASSPGRPLWGANVLTF.

This chain joins TRBV6-5 and TRBJ2-7; no reliable D call. Per germline, CDR1 MNHEY and CDR2 SVGAGI. The CDR3 contains 15 residues. With 6 bases removed from V and 2 bases from J, the gap between germline ends came to 17 bases. This CDR3 reads CASRPALAPAYEQYF. DNA for the CDR3: TGTGCCAGCAGGCCAGCATTGGCGCCAGCCTACGAGCAGTACTTC.

The V call is TRBV7-2, the J call TRBJ2-7; 8 bases map to TRBD1. Trimming at V came to 3 bases and at J to 4 bases, leaving 8 bases not matched to a gene. The CDR3 has 15 amino acids. The germline V gene encodes CDR1 SGHTA and CDR2 FQGNSA. CDR3 amino acids: CASSLGGQGMYEQYF. DNA for the CDR3: TGTGCCAGCAGCTTGGGAGGACAGGGTATGTACGAGCAGTACTTC.